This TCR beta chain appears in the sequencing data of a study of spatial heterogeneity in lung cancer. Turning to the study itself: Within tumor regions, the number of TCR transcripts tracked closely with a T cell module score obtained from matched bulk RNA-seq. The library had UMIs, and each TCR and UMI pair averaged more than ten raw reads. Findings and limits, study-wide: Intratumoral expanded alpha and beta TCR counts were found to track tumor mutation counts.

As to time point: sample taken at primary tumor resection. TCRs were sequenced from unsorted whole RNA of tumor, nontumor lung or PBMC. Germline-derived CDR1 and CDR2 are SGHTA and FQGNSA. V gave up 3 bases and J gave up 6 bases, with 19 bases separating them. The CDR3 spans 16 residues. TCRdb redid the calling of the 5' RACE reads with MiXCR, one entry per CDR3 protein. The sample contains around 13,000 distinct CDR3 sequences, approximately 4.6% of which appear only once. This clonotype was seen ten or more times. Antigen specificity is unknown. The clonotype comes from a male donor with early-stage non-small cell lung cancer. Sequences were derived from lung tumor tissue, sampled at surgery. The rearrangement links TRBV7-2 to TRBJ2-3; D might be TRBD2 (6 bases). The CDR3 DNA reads TGTGCCAGCAGCTTTCCCCCGGGGGAAAGTAAGGATACGCAGTATTTT. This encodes CASSFPPGESKDTQYF.